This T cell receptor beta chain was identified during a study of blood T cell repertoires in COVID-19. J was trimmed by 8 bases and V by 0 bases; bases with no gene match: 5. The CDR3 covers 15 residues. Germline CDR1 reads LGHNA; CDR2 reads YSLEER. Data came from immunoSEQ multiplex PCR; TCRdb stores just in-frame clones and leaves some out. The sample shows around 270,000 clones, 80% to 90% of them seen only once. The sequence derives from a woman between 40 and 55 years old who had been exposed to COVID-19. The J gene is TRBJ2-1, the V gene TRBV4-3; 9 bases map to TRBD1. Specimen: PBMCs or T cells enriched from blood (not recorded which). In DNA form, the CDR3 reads TGCGCCAGCAGCCAAGAGTACAGGGGGCTCGATGAGCAGTTCTTC. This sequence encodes CASSQEYRGLDEQFF.